This T cell receptor beta chain appears in the sequencing data of a study of CD8 T cells in Susac syndrome. Study as a whole: Of the sequenced Susac syndrome patients, more than five had active disease and 8 or 9 were in remission.

RNA was extracted with the RNeasy kit, and a quantity of 0.5 to 1 ug was reverse transcribed using random hexamers. The authors amplified TCR beta CDR3 across 54 Vbeta and 13 Jbeta using immunoSEQ multiplex PCR. TCRdb used MiXCR to reprocess the immunoSEQ multiplex PCR reads, holding one entry per CDR3 protein. The table lists more than 80,000 distinct CDR3 sequences, roughly 94% of them singletons, with roughly 0.38% in the top ten. Findings and limits, study-wide: Peak Susac CD8+ clonal expansion occurred in TEMRA cells and active patients.

A word on this clonotype: Its specificity is unknown.

Germline V gives CDR1 MNHEY, CDR2 SMNVEV (reference sequence). The CDR3 totals 15 residues. V dropped 0 bases and J dropped 10 bases, with 15 bases sitting between them. This TCR came from a human donor with Susac syndrome. Sequenced material: CD8+ T cells from PBMCs. The chain combines TRBV27 with TRBJ1-4, with D possibly matching TRBD1 (6 bases). The CDR3: CASSLSPAGVGKLFF. In DNA form, the CDR3 reads TGTGCCAGCAGTTTATCACCGGCAGGGGTAGGAAAACTGTTTTTT.